Listed below are T cell receptor beta chains from one sample, sequenced in a study of T cell responses to AZD1222 COVID-19 vaccine. The table came from immunoSEQ multiplex PCR; TCRdb's copy has only in-frame clones and leaves some out. Of roughly 97,000 clones listed, roughly 88% are singletons. This specimen consisted of peripheral blood, obtained on day 0 of AZD1222 vaccination. Receptors originate from an adult in good health. Each CDR3 is given with its conserved first and last residue. D genes are given only for firm matches. The size entry is marked missing in some rows and otherwise reads once, few, many or a size class.

D: TRBD1; J: TRBJ1-3; V: TRBV9; size: .; CDR3: CASSSRSGSGQVTSRSGNTIYF; DNA: TGTGCCAGCAGCTCCCGATCGGGTTCGGGACAGGTGACCTCCCGCTCTGGAAACACCATATATTTT
D: .; J: TRBJ2-2; V: TRBV9; size: .; CDR3: CASSAISVGELFF; DNA: TGTGCCAGCAGCGCCATTTCTGTCGGGGAGCTGTTTTTT
D: TRBD1; J: TRBJ1-2; V: TRBV28; size: .; CDR3: CASSAGGVVVGYTF; DNA: TGTGCCAGCAGTGCAGGGGGGGTGGTAGTAGGCTACACCTTC
D: TRBD1; J: TRBJ1-6; V: TRBV6-6; size: once; CDR3: CASSRQGPNSPLHF; DNA: TGTGCCAGCAGTCGACAGGGGCCAAATTCACCCCTCCACTTT
D: .; J: TRBJ2-1; V: TRBV7-2; size: .; CDR3: CASSPGGLITRFQFF; DNA: TGTGCCAGCAGCCCCGGGGGACTCATTACCCGGTTTCAGTTCTTC
D: TRBD1; J: TRBJ2-7; V: TRBV10-3; size: .; CDR3: CAIKGAQTYEQYF; DNA: TGTGCCATCAAGGGGGCCCAAACCTACGAGCAGTACTTC
D: .; J: TRBJ1-2; V: TRBV28; size: .; CDR3: CASSLSVAPGRIGYTF; DNA: TGTGCCAGCAGCCTCTCGGTGGCCCCAGGAAGGATTGGCTACACCTTC
D: TRBD1; J: TRBJ2-5; V: TRBV3-1/TRBV3-2; size: .; CDR3: CASSPRSRGRLKETQYF; DNA: TGTGCCAGCAGCCCACGGTCGAGGGGGCGCCTGAAGGAGACCCAGTACTTC
D: TRBD1; J: TRBJ1-2; V: TRBV6-1; size: .; CDR3: CASSFPGTGYYTF; DNA: TGTGCCAGCAGTTTCCCCGGGACAGGGTACTACACCTTC
D: TRBD1; J: TRBJ1-2; V: TRBV7-9; size: .; CDR3: CASSWGQGRDGYTF; DNA: TGTGCCAGCAGCTGGGGACAGGGGAGGGATGGCTACACCTTC
D: TRBD2; J: TRBJ2-1; V: TRBV28; size: .; CDR3: CASSLRSGDYNEQFF; DNA: TGTGCCAGCAGTTTGAGGAGCGGGGATTACAATGAGCAGTTCTTC
D: .; J: TRBJ1-1; V: TRBV29-1; size: .; CDR3: CSVVQRLNTEAFF; DNA: TGCAGCGTTGTTCAACGGCTGAACACTGAAGCTTTCTTT
D: TRBD2; J: TRBJ2-3; V: TRBV3-1/TRBV3-2; size: .; CDR3: CASSPKGLATDTQYF; DNA: TGTGCCAGCAGCCCAAAGGGACTAGCCACAGATACGCAGTATTTT
D: TRBD2; J: TRBJ2-3; V: TRBV9; size: .; CDR3: CASSSEREGGITDTQYF; DNA: TGTGCCAGCAGCTCAGAGCGGGAGGGAGGCATCACAGATACGCAGTATTTT
D: TRBD2; J: TRBJ2-3; V: TRBV5-1; size: .; CDR3: CASSHLAGGYTDTQYF; DNA: TGCGCCAGCAGCCATTTAGCGGGGGGCTACACAGATACGCAGTATTTT
D: .; J: TRBJ2-3; V: TRBV9; size: .; CDR3: CASSVDSSSTDTQYF; DNA: TGTGCCAGCAGCGTAGATTCCTCGTCCACAGATACGCAGTATTTT
D: .; J: TRBJ2-5; V: TRBV13; size: .; CDR3: CASSFGETQYF; DNA: TGTGCCAGCAGCTTCGGAGAGACCCAGTACTTC
D: TRBD2; J: TRBJ2-1; V: TRBV7-8; size: .; CDR3: CASSPGLAGGWGHNEQFF; DNA: TGTGCCAGCAGCCCGGGACTAGCGGGAGGGTGGGGGCACAATGAGCAGTTCTTC
D: .; J: TRBJ2-1; V: TRBV24-1; size: .; CDR3: CATSDLLGDEQFF; DNA: TGTGCCACCAGTGATTTGCTCGGAGATGAGCAGTTCTTC
D: .; J: TRBJ1-5; V: TRBV7-9; size: .; CDR3: CASSQDGYNQPQHF; DNA: TGTGCCAGCAGCCAAGACGGATACAATCAGCCCCAGCATTTT
D: TRBD2; J: TRBJ2-3; V: TRBV10-1; size: .; CDR3: CASSEGYGSGTSHALTQYF; DNA: TGCGCCAGCAGTGAGGGCTATGGTAGCGGGACCTCACACGCCCTAACGCAGTATTTT
D: TRBD1; J: TRBJ1-1; V: TRBV9; size: .; CDR3: CASSARTGFEAFF; DNA: TGTGCCAGCAGCGCCAGGACAGGGTTCGAAGCTTTCTTT
D: .; J: TRBJ2-5; V: TRBV7-7; size: .; CDR3: CASSLGPKGGHQETQYF; DNA: TGTGCCAGCAGCTTGGGTCCGAAGGGGGGCCACCAAGAGACCCAGTACTTC
D: TRBD1; J: TRBJ2-7; V: TRBV5-6; size: .; CDR3: CASRPTGGDEQYF; DNA: TGTGCCAGCAGGCCCACAGGGGGCGACGAGCAGTACTTC
D: TRBD1; J: TRBJ1-2; V: TRBV28; size: .; CDR3: CASSVGTALRGYTF; DNA: TGTGCCAGCAGTGTCGGGACAGCCCTCAGGGGCTACACCTTC
D: TRBD1; J: TRBJ1-5; V: TRBV4-3; size: .; CDR3: CASSPSSDRVSNQPQHF; DNA: TGCGCCAGCAGCCCCTCGTCGGACAGGGTTAGCAATCAGCCCCAGCATTTT
D: .; J: TRBJ2-3; V: TRBV3-1/TRBV3-2; size: .; CDR3: CASSQVVGADTQYF; DNA: TGTGCCAGCAGCCAAGTGGTTGGGGCAGATACGCAGTATTTT
D: TRBD1; J: TRBJ1-1; V: TRBV28; size: .; CDR3: CASSLVDRASAEAFF; DNA: TGTGCCAGCAGCCTCGTTGACAGGGCCTCGGCTGAAGCTTTCTTT
D: .; J: TRBJ2-1; V: TRBV28; size: few; CDR3: CASSPNKYEQFF; DNA: TGTGCCAGCAGTCCTAATAAGTATGAGCAGTTCTTC
D: TRBD2; J: TRBJ2-3; V: TRBV5-1; size: .; CDR3: CASSLLPSGIYPTQYF; DNA: TGCGCCAGCAGCTTGCTGCCTAGCGGGATCTATCCAACGCAGTATTTT
D: TRBD1; J: TRBJ1-5; V: TRBV9; size: .; CDR3: CASSQPDRGRRVNQPQHF; DNA: TGTGCCAGCAGCCAACCTGACAGGGGGCGCAGGGTTAATCAGCCCCAGCATTTT
D: .; J: TRBJ2-3; V: TRBV19; size: .; CDR3: CASSIRRGGTDTQYF; DNA: TGTGCCAGTAGTATAAGGAGGGGAGGCACAGATACGCAGTATTTT
D: .; J: TRBJ1-2; V: TRBV4-3; size: .; CDR3: CASSQRQGLGYTF; DNA: TGCGCCAGCAGCCAAAGGCAGGGGTTGGGCTACACCTTC
D: .; J: TRBJ1-1; V: TRBV7-8; size: once; CDR3: CASSPAGRTEAFF; DNA: TGTGCCAGCAGCCCCGCGGGGCGGACTGAAGCTTTCTTT
D: .; J: TRBJ2-3; V: TRBV27; size: .; CDR3: CASSPPNGALTDTQYF; DNA: TGTGCCAGCAGCCCTCCTAACGGGGCACTCACAGATACGCAGTATTTT
D: .; J: TRBJ1-5; V: TRBV30; size: .; CDR3: CAWSVNRFGGSNSNQPQHF; DNA: TGTGCCTGGAGTGTAAACCGTTTCGGGGGTTCCAATAGCAATCAGCCCCAGCATTTT
D: TRBD1; J: TRBJ1-5; V: TRBV12-5; size: once; CDR3: CASGWTGISSSNQPQHF; DNA: TGTGCTAGTGGTTGGACAGGGATATCCTCTAGCAATCAGCCCCAGCATTTT
D: .; J: TRBJ1-2; V: TRBV28; size: .; CDR3: CASSFEDNYGYTF; DNA: TGTGCCAGCAGTTTTGAAGATAACTATGGCTACACCTTC
D: .; J: TRBJ1-5; V: TRBV4-3; size: .; CDR3: CASSQDWDEPQHF; DNA: TGCGCCAGCAGCCAAGATTGGGATGAGCCCCAGCATTTT
D: TRBD2; J: TRBJ2-2; V: TRBV5-1; size: .; CDR3: CASSLPGRQTTGELFF; DNA: TGCGCCAGCAGCTTGCCCGGGAGGCAGACCACCGGGGAGCTGTTTTTT
D: TRBD2; J: TRBJ2-4; V: TRBV29-1; size: .; CDR3: CSVEHVGLEDIQYF; DNA: TGCAGCGTTGAACACGTAGGACTAGAGGACATTCAGTACTTC
D: .; J: TRBJ1-4; V: TRBV7-9; size: .; CDR3: CASSFRGLNEKLFF; DNA: TGTGCCAGCAGCTTTAGGGGCCTTAATGAAAAACTGTTTTTT
D: .; J: TRBJ2-3; V: TRBV9; size: .; CDR3: CASSAGPSTDTQYF; DNA: TGTGCCAGCAGCGCGGGGCCCTCCACAGATACGCAGTATTTT
D: .; J: TRBJ2-1; V: TRBV5-4; size: .; CDR3: CASSLNWGRAEQFF; DNA: TGTGCCAGCAGCTTGAATTGGGGAAGGGCAGAGCAGTTCTTC
D: TRBD1; J: TRBJ2-7; V: TRBV5-6; size: .; CDR3: CASSGILDRVYEQYF; DNA: TGTGCCAGCAGCGGAATACTGGACAGGGTCTACGAGCAGTACTTC
D: TRBD2; J: TRBJ2-7; V: TRBV10-1; size: .; CDR3: CASSPWREVIFYEQYF; DNA: TGCGCCAGCAGCCCCTGGCGGGAGGTGATCTTCTACGAGCAGTACTTC
D: .; J: TRBJ1-1; V: TRBV18; size: .; CDR3: CASSPPSRGWVTEAFF; DNA: TGTGCCAGCTCACCCCCGTCGAGGGGCTGGGTCACTGAAGCTTTCTTT
D: .; J: TRBJ2-6; V: TRBV6-5; size: .; CDR3: CASTRGVARTNVLTF; DNA: TGTGCCAGCACTCGAGGGGTTGCGAGGACCAACGTCCTGACTTTC
D: .; J: TRBJ2-1; V: TRBV5-1; size: .; CDR3: CASSLRGGEQFF; DNA: TGCGCCAGCAGCCTCAGGGGGGGTGAGCAGTTCTTC
D: .; J: TRBJ2-7; V: TRBV28; size: .; CDR3: CASSSLELGARLPYEQYF; DNA: TGTGCCAGCAGTTCCCTTGAATTGGGGGCCCGTCTGCCCTACGAGCAGTACTTC
D: .; J: TRBJ2-6; V: TRBV3-1/TRBV3-2; size: .; CDR3: CASSRKRTVSGANVLTF; DNA: TGTGCCAGCAGCCGTAAAAGGACAGTTTCTGGGGCCAACGTCCTGACTTTC
D: .; J: TRBJ1-2; V: TRBV19; size: .; CDR3: CASSREGDTFGDGYTF; DNA: TGTGCCAGTAGTCGTGAGGGGGACACCTTTGGGGATGGCTACACCTTC
D: TRBD2; J: TRBJ2-1; V: TRBV3-1/TRBV3-2; size: .; CDR3: CASSQEGGYGNEQFF; DNA: TGTGCCAGCAGCCAAGAGGGAGGGTACGGGAATGAGCAGTTCTTC
D: .; J: TRBJ1-5; V: TRBV12-3/TRBV12-4; size: .; CDR3: CASSQGQAQPQHF; DNA: TGTGCCAGCAGTCAGGGACAAGCTCAGCCCCAGCATTTT
D: .; J: TRBJ1-5; V: TRBV4-2; size: .; CDR3: CASSQELDSRNQPQHF; DNA: TGTGCCAGCAGCCAAGAACTAGACAGCCGCAATCAGCCCCAGCATTTT
D: .; J: TRBJ2-1; V: TRBV5-1; size: .; CDR3: CASSLDVYNEQFF; DNA: TGCGCCAGCAGCTTGGACGTCTACAATGAGCAGTTCTTC
D: TRBD2; J: TRBJ2-1; V: TRBV7-2; size: once; CDR3: CASSTQMGGRKGNEQFF; DNA: TGTGCCAGCAGCACCCAGATGGGCGGGAGGAAGGGAAATGAGCAGTTCTTC